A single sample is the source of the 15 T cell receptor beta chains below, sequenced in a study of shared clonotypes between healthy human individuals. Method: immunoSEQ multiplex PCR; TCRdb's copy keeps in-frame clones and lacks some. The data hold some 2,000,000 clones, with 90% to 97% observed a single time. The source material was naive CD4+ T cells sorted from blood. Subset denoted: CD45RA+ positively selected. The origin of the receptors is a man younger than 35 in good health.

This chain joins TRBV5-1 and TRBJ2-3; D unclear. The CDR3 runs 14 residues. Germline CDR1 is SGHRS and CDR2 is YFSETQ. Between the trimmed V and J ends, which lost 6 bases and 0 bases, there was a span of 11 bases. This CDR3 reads CASTRRSSTDTQYF. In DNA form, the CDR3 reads TGCGCCAGCACCCGACGGTCTAGCACAGATACGCAGTATTTT.

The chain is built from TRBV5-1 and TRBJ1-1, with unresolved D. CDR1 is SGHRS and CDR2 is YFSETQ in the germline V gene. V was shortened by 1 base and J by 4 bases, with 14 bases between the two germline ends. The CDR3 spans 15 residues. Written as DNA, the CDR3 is TGCGCCAGCAGCTTGCGGTCCGGGGAAAGCACTGAAGCTTTCTTT. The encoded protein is CASSLRSGESTEAFF.

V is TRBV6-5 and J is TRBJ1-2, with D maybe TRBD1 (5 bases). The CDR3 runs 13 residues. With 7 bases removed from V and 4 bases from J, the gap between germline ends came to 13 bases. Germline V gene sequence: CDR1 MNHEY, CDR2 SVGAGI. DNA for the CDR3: TGTGCCAGCATGCGGGGACCGGTCTATGGCTACACCTTC. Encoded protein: CASMRGPVYGYTF.

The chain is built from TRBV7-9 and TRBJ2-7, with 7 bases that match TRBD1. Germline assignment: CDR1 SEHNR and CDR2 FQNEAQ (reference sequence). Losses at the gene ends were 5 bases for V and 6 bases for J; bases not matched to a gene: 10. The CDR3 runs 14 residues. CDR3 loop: CASSASGTEGEQYF. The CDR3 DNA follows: TGTGCCAGCAGCGCGTCCGGGACAGAGGGCGAGCAGTACTTC.

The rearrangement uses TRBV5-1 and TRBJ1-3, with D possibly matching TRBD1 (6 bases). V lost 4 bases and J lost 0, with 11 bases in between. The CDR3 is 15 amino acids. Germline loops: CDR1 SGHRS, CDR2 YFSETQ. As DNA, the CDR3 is TGCGCCAGCAGCCCGGGGGCGGCCTCTGGAAACACCATATATTTT. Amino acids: CASSPGAASGNTIYF.

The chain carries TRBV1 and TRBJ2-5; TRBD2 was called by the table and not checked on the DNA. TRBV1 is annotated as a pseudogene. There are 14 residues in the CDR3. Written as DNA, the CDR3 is TGCACCAGCAGCCGGCCGACTAGACAAGAGACCCAGTACTTC. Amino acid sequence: CTSSRPTRQETQYF.

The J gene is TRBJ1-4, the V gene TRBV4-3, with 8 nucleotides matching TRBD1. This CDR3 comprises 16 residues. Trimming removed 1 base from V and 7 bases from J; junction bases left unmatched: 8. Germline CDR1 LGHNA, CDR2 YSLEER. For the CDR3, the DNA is TGCGCCAGCAGCCAAGGGGACCAGGGGGCGCGTGAAAAACTGTTTTTT. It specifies CASSQGDQGAREKLFF.

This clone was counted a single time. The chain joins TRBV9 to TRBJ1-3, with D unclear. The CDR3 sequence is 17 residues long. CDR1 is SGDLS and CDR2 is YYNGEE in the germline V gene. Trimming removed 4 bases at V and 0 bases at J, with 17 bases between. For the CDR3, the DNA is TGTGCCAGCAGCCCCTCCCCCGCGCAACACTCTGGAAACACCATATATTTT. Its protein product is CASSPSPAQHSGNTIYF. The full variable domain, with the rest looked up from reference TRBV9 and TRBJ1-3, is DSGVTQTPKHLITATGQRVTLRCSPRSGDLSVYWYQQSLDQGLQFLIQYYNGEERAKGNILERFSAQQFPDLHSELNLSSLELGDSALYFCASSPSPAQHSGNTIYFGEGSWLTVV.

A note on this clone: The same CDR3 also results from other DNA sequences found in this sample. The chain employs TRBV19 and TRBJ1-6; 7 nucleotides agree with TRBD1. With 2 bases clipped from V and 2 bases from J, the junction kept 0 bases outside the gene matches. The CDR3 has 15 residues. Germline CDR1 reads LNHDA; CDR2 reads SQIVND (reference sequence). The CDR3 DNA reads TGTGCCAGTAGTATACAGGGGGCCTATAATTCACCCCTCCACTTT. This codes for CASSIQGAYNSPLHF.

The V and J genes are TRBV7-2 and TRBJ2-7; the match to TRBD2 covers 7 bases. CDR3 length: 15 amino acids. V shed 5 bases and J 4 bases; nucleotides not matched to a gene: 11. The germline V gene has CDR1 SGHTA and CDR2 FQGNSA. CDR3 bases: TGTGCCAGCAGCCCAGAGGCATACGGGGGGTACGAGCAGTACTTC. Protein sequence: CASSPEAYGGYEQYF.

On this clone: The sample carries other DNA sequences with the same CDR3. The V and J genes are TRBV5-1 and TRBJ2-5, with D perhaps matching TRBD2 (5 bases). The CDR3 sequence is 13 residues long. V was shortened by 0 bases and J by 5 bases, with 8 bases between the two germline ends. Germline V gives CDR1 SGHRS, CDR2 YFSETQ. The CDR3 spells CASSLGGYETQYF. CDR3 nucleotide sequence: TGCGCCAGCAGCTTGGGAGGGTATGAGACCCAGTACTTC.

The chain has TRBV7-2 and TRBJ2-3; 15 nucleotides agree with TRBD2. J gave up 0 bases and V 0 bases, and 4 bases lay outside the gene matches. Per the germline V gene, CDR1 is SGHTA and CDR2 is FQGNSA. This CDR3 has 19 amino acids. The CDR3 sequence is CASSLAGLAGGRSTDTQYF. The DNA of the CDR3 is TGTGCCAGCAGCTTAGCTGGACTAGCGGGGGGGCGGAGCACAGATACGCAGTATTTT.

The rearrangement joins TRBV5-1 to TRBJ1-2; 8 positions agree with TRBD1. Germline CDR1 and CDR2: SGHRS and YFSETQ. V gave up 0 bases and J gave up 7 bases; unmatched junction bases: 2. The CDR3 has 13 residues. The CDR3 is CASSLADRAGYTF. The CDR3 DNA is TGCGCCAGCAGCTTGGCGGACAGGGCTGGCTACACCTTC.

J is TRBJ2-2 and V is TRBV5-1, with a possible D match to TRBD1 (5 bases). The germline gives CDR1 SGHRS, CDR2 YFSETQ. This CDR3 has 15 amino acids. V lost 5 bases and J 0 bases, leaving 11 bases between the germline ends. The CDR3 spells CASRGQDANTGELFF. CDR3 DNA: TGCGCCAGCAGGGGGCAGGACGCGAACACCGGGGAGCTGTTTTTT.

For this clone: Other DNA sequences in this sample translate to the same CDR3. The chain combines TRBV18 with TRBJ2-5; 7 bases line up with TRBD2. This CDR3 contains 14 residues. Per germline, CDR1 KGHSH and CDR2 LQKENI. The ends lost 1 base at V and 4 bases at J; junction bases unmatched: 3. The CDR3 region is CASSPRGGGETQYF. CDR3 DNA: TGTGCCAGCTCACCACGGGGGGGAGGAGAGACCCAGTACTTC.